A selection of T cell receptor beta chains follows, all from one sample in a study of blood T cell repertoires in COVID-19. The assay was immunoSEQ multiplex PCR, and TCRdb's table has in-frame clones only and misses some. The sample shows hundreds of thousands of clones, roughly 90% of them seen only once. Sequenced: peripheral blood. The receptors originated from a man between 40 and 49 years old with acute or convalescent COVID-19. Both conserved end residues are trimmed from each CDR3. The order of the fields is J gene, V gene, CDR3 protein.

J gene: TRBJ2-3; V gene: TRBV27; CDR3 protein: ASTSLGEGEDTQY
J gene: TRBJ1-5; V gene: TRBV2; CDR3 protein: ASRWDRGLWPQH
J gene: TRBJ1-2; V gene: TRBV23-1; CDR3 protein: ASSPRPPRYGYT
J gene: TRBJ1-5; V gene: TRBV5-1; CDR3 protein: ASSPGTGGNQPQH
J gene: TRBJ2-3; V gene: TRBV9; CDR3 protein: ASSGTPQARGTQY
J gene: TRBJ1-2; V gene: TRBV28; CDR3 protein: ASSYTDYYGYT
J gene: TRBJ2-3; V gene: TRBV11-3; CDR3 protein: ASSLGGGPDTQY
J gene: TRBJ1-2; V gene: TRBV21-1; CDR3 protein: ASSKGQGAEGYT
J gene: TRBJ2-1; V gene: TRBV6-5; CDR3 protein: ASSYSGEQF
J gene: TRBJ1-2; V gene: TRBV4-1; CDR3 protein: ASSQNREGGYT
J gene: TRBJ1-1; V gene: TRBV5-6; CDR3 protein: ASSKGQGNTEAF
J gene: TRBJ1-1; V gene: TRBV6-5; CDR3 protein: ASRIDRNTEAF
J gene: TRBJ2-7; V gene: TRBV5-1; CDR3 protein: ASSFDTPRNYEQY
J gene: TRBJ2-7; V gene: TRBV7-9; CDR3 protein: ASSSATGWGGYEQY
J gene: TRBJ1-1; V gene: TRBV27; CDR3 protein: ASSPLLGGTKKAF
J gene: TRBJ2-3; V gene: TRBV14; CDR3 protein: ASSTTDTQY
J gene: TRBJ2-5; V gene: TRBV20-1; CDR3 protein: SAREEETQY
J gene: TRBJ1-1; V gene: TRBV10-3; CDR3 protein: AISEQTNTEAF
J gene: TRBJ1-6; V gene: TRBV27; CDR3 protein: ASSLFGDHIRSSYNSPLH
J gene: TRBJ1-1; V gene: TRBV11-2; CDR3 protein: ASSSNGGSSEAF
J gene: TRBJ2-1; V gene: TRBV25-1; CDR3 protein: ASSDSGAGTMAYNEQF
J gene: TRBJ2-3; V gene: TRBV27; CDR3 protein: ASRQQGRQDTQY
J gene: TRBJ2-1; V gene: TRBV2; CDR3 protein: ASSEGGTSVREQF
J gene: TRBJ2-7; V gene: TRBV2; CDR3 protein: ASSSQGGEEEQY
J gene: TRBJ1-2; V gene: TRBV27; CDR3 protein: ASSPGTADFYNGYT
J gene: TRBJ1-1; V gene: TRBV5-8; CDR3 protein: ASSSRGNTEAF
J gene: TRBJ1-2; V gene: TRBV30; CDR3 protein: AWSKPGTDYGYT
J gene: TRBJ2-7; V gene: TRBV2; CDR3 protein: ASSEFGLV
J gene: TRBJ2-5; V gene: TRBV3-1/TRBV3-2; CDR3 protein: ASSQASPQGQETQY
J gene: TRBJ1-2; V gene: TRBV27; CDR3 protein: ASSLTHSSGYT
J gene: TRBJ2-1; V gene: TRBV2; CDR3 protein: ASLQYNEQF
J gene: TRBJ2-1; V gene: TRBV27; CDR3 protein: ASSLSTGVDEQF
J gene: TRBJ1-3; V gene: TRBV28; CDR3 protein: ASSQQGPRNTIY
J gene: TRBJ1-2; V gene: TRBV10-1; CDR3 protein: ASRGTGDEGYT
J gene: TRBJ2-2; V gene: TRBV2; CDR3 protein: ASSAARGFVQGGELF
J gene: TRBJ2-7; V gene: TRBV29-1; CDR3 protein: SVEVRRASSYEQY
J gene: TRBJ1-1; V gene: TRBV2; CDR3 protein: ASSEQQVNTEAF
J gene: TRBJ2-7; V gene: TRBV6-5; CDR3 protein: ASNRAGDTYEQY
J gene: TRBJ2-7; V gene: TRBV21-1; CDR3 protein: ASSTQVREQY
J gene: TRBJ1-1; V gene: TRBV28; CDR3 protein: ASSFGTEAF
J gene: TRBJ2-7; V gene: TRBV4-1; CDR3 protein: ASSQDNSAYEQY
J gene: TRBJ2-7; V gene: TRBV7-3; CDR3 protein: ASSYASGGAYEQY
J gene: TRBJ1-2; V gene: TRBV5-4; CDR3 protein: ASSLQGGGYT
J gene: TRBJ1-4; V gene: TRBV28; CDR3 protein: ASKNRGSFEKLF
J gene: TRBJ1-1; V gene: TRBV5-1; CDR3 protein: ASSLDRVSINTEAF
J gene: TRBJ1-1; V gene: TRBV4-3; CDR3 protein: ASSPRAGEGLNTEAF
J gene: TRBJ2-7; V gene: TRBV6-2/TRBV6-3; CDR3 protein: ASSYGANEQY
J gene: TRBJ1-6; V gene: TRBV7-3; CDR3 protein: ASGQGNSPLH